This TCR beta chain was sequenced during a study of T cells after yellow fever vaccination. Broader study findings: A large majority of primary-vaccination clones showed up again after the booster (approximately 96% CD4, 85% to 90% CD8). Secondary responses were weaker yet peaked faster, day 5 versus 15.

Ten or more counts support this clonotype. Its specificity is unknown. CDR3 size: 16 residues. Germline V gene sequence: CDR1 LGHNA, CDR2 YSLEER. V lost 5 bases and J 0 bases, leaving 14 bases between the germline ends. One entry per CDR3 protein, called by TCRdb with MiXCR from the 5' RACE reads. The repertoire holds some 340,000 distinct CDR3 sequences, with about 10% as singletons. The chain links TRBV4-3 to TRBJ2-1; the D is unclear. The receptor's source is a man aged 18 to 35 who received the YFV17D yellow fever vaccine. The source material was CD4+ T cells sorted from PBMCs, sampled 45 days after the yellow fever booster vaccination. The CDR3 region has the DNA TGCGCCAGCAGCGGCCTTGTCCTTAGCTCCTACAATGAGCAGTTCTTC. This gives the protein CASSGLVLSSYNEQFF.